This is a list of T cell receptor beta chains from one sample in a study of blood T cell repertoires in COVID-19. Profiled with immunoSEQ multiplex PCR; TCRdb holds only in-frame clones, not every one. The data contain some 80,000 clones, 86% of them seen just once; the ten biggest clones take up about a sixth. Sequencing input: peripheral blood. The source of these receptors is a human donor in a cohort sampled during active COVID-19. The CDR3 runs from the conserved cysteine through the conserved F or W. A D gene is named only where the DNA matches it firmly. A row's size may be missing; if present it is once, few, many or a size class.

v_gene	d_gene	j_gene	abundance	CDR3aa	CDR3nt
TRBV6-5	-	TRBJ2-3	-	CASTGSTDTQYF	TGTGCCAGCACCGGGAGCACAGATACGCAGTATTTT
TRBV19	TRBD2	TRBJ2-1	once	CASKDSSGGSYNEQFF	TGTGCCAGTAAGGATAGTAGCGGGGGCTCCTACAATGAGCAGTTCTTC
TRBV19	-	TRBJ2-1	few	CASSMGHVTDNEQFF	TGTGCCAGTAGTATGGGCCATGTGACGGACAATGAGCAGTTCTTC
TRBV6-1	TRBD1	TRBJ2-3	-	CASSEGPRTGRDTQYF	TGTGCCAGCAGTGAAGGACCAAGGACAGGGCGCGATACGCAGTATTTT
TRBV3-1/TRBV3-2	TRBD1	TRBJ1-1	-	CASSQGTANTEAFF	TGTGCCAGCAGCCAGGGGACAGCGAACACTGAAGCTTTCTTT
TRBV18	-	TRBJ1-5	-	CASSPPGSTGGQPQHF	TGTGCCAGCTCACCACCGGGGTCGACAGGAGGCCAGCCCCAGCATTTT
TRBV9	-	TRBJ2-3	-	CASSVDPLSGTPTDTQYF	TGTGCCAGCAGCGTAGATCCGCTATCTGGGACTCCCACAGATACGCAGTATTTT
TRBV5-1	TRBD1	TRBJ1-5	-	CASSLGDRGLQPQHF	TGCGCCAGCAGCTTAGGGGACAGGGGGCTTCAGCCCCAGCATTTT
TRBV5-1	-	TRBJ1-1	-	CASSPGGQTNTEAFF	TGCGCCAGCAGCCCGGGGGGCCAAACGAACACTGAAGCTTTCTTT
TRBV6-4	-	TRBJ1-1	-	CASSDDHRAHLFF	TGTGCCAGCAGTGACGATCACAGGGCCCATTTATTCTTT
TRBV7-2	TRBD2	TRBJ2-1	-	CASASAGGLDEQFF	TGTGCCAGCGCCTCGGCGGGGGGTTTGGATGAGCAGTTCTTC
TRBV6-5	-	TRBJ2-2	-	CASKRFTGELFF	TGTGCCAGCAAACGGTTCACCGGGGAGCTGTTTTTT
TRBV3-1/TRBV3-2	-	TRBJ2-7	-	CASSQVPRRYEQYF	TGTGCCAGCAGCCAAGTACCTAGGAGGTACGAGCAGTACTTC
TRBV6-5	-	TRBJ1-2	-	CASSYGGVHGNYGYTF	TGTGCCAGCAGTTACGGGGGGGTACACGGAAACTATGGCTACACCTTC
TRBV5-1	-	TRBJ1-2	-	CASSLAPLRVGKANYGYTF	TGCGCCAGCAGCTTGGCGCCCCTCCGAGTCGGTAAAGCTAACTATGGCTACACCTTC
TRBV5-1	TRBD1	TRBJ2-3	-	CASSSGTATDTQYF	TGCGCCAGCAGCTCAGGGACAGCTACAGATACGCAGTATTTT
TRBV6-6	-	TRBJ2-5	few	CASSTPKQGEETQYF	TGTGCCAGCAGTACCCCCAAGCAGGGCGAAGAGACCCAGTACTTC
TRBV27	TRBD2	TRBJ2-5	-	CASSLGGPETQYF	TGTGCCAGCAGTCTGGGAGGGCCAGAGACCCAGTACTTC
TRBV6-2/TRBV6-3	-	TRBJ1-3	-	CASSYKAGSGNTIYF	TGTGCCAGCAGTTACAAGGCGGGCTCTGGAAACACCATATATTTT
TRBV7-3	-	TRBJ1-3	-	CASSPRGGSASGNTIYF	TGTGCCAGCAGCCCGAGAGGTGGGTCGGCGTCCGGAAACACCATATATTTT
TRBV28	-	TRBJ2-5	-	CAIADGKQLVETQYF	TGTGCTATAGCGGACGGGAAACAGTTAGTCGAGACCCAGTACTTC
TRBV11-2	-	TRBJ1-1	-	CASSSSGAGPFTEAFF	TGTGCCAGCAGCTCCTCAGGGGCAGGGCCTTTCACTGAAGCTTTCTTT
TRBV19	TRBD1	TRBJ2-2	-	CASSQGANTGELFF	TGTGCCAGTAGCCAGGGGGCGAACACCGGGGAGCTGTTTTTT
TRBV7-2	TRBD2	TRBJ2-5	once	CASSLAWARGRMYQETQYF	TGTGCCAGCAGCTTAGCCTGGGCGCGCGGGAGGATGTACCAAGAGACCCAGTACTTC
TRBV19	-	TRBJ2-1	-	CASSLTDYNEQFF	TGTGCCAGTAGTCTAACAGATTACAATGAGCAGTTCTTC
TRBV5-1	-	TRBJ2-1	-	CASSRGGTATYNEQFF	TGCGCCAGCAGCAGGGGCGGGACAGCTACGTACAATGAGCAGTTCTTC
TRBV10-3	-	TRBJ1-3	-	CAISAEVRSGNTIYF	TGTGCCATCAGTGCAGAGGTTCGCTCTGGAAACACCATATATTTT
TRBV7-8	TRBD2	TRBJ2-7	-	CASSLAIGLAGGYEQYF	TGTGCCAGCAGCTTAGCGATAGGACTAGCGGGGGGATACGAGCAGTACTTC
TRBV1	-	TRBJ1-2	-	CTSSQDYRDSYGYTF	TGCACCAGCAGCCAAGATTACAGGGACAGCTATGGCTACACCTTC
TRBV5-6	-	TRBJ1-5	-	CASSLASRDQPQHF	TGTGCCAGCAGCTTGGCCAGCAGGGATCAGCCCCAGCATTTT
TRBV7-8	-	TRBJ2-7	-	CASSLGPSYEQYF	TGTGCCAGCAGCTTAGGGCCCAGCTACGAGCAGTACTTC
TRBV13	TRBD2	TRBJ2-2	-	CASSPRGREVYTGELFF	TGTGCCAGCAGCCCCCGTGGGCGGGAGGTCTACACCGGGGAGCTGTTTTTT
TRBV7-2	-	TRBJ2-3	-	CASSFRTSTDTQYF	TGTGCCAGCAGCTTCAGGACTAGCACAGATACGCAGTATTTT
TRBV3-1/TRBV3-2	TRBD1	TRBJ1-1	-	CASSGQGFTEAFF	TGTGCCAGCAGCGGACAGGGGTTCACTGAAGCTTTCTTT
TRBV27	TRBD2	TRBJ2-5	-	CASSLSFRGLGRVQETQYF	TGTGCCAGCAGTTTATCGTTTAGGGGATTAGGGAGGGTCCAAGAGACCCAGTACTTC
TRBV7-2	-	TRBJ2-7	-	CASSPRAQLTAGYEQYF	TGTGCCAGCAGCCCCAGGGCGCAACTCACCGCGGGATACGAGCAGTACTTC
TRBV30	-	TRBJ1-1	-	CAWSGHVSKGATEAFF	TGTGCCTGGAGTGGGCACGTGTCAAAGGGAGCCACTGAAGCTTTCTTT
TRBV5-1	-	TRBJ1-4	-	CASSLAPGEGEKLFF	TGCGCCAGCAGCTTGGCCCCAGGGGAAGGTGAAAAACTGTTTTTT
TRBV30	-	TRBJ1-3	few	CAWSAGGNTIYF	TGTGCCTGGAGTGCCGGGGGAAACACCATATATTTT
TRBV3-1/TRBV3-2	TRBD1	TRBJ1-1	-	CASSQLARGQGNFF	TGTGCCAGCAGCCAGCTGGCCCGCGGACAGGGGAATTTCTTT
TRBV19	-	TRBJ2-7	-	CASSPQQGLVQYF	TGTGCCAGTAGTCCCCAACAGGGTTTGGTGCAGTACTTC
TRBV6-5	TRBD1	TRBJ1-2	-	CASTEQGNYGYTF	TGTGCCAGCACCGAACAGGGGAACTATGGCTACACCTTC
TRBV5-6	-	TRBJ1-4	-	CASRPGPSGEKLFF	TGTGCCAGCAGACCCGGGCCAAGCGGTGAAAAACTGTTTTTT
TRBV11-1	TRBD1	TRBJ2-1	-	CASSLGTGVDEQFF	TGTGCCAGCAGCTTAGGGACAGGGGTCGATGAGCAGTTCTTC
TRBV6-6	TRBD1	TRBJ2-7	-	CASSYSTGGGYEQYF	TGTGCCAGCAGTTACTCGACAGGGGGCGGGTACGAGCAGTACTTC